Listed here are 8 T cell receptor beta chains from one sample, sequenced in a study of shared T cell receptors in the human thymus. TCRdb keeps only in-frame clones here, not all; method: immunoSEQ multiplex PCR. The table has hundreds of thousands of clones, around three quarters seen once. The data also belong to a second study, concerning human thymus T cells.

Sequencing used thymocytes. The origin of the receptors is a boy less than two years old with a congenital heart defect.

The CDR3 sequence is CSVERSWHGQETQYF. The CDR3 bases are TGCAGCGTTGAACGGAGTTGGCACGGCCAAGAGACCCAGTACTTC. V gene TRBV29-1 combines with J gene TRBJ2-5; D not resolved. The CDR3 has 15 amino acids. CDR1 is SQVTM and CDR2 is ANQGSEA in the germline V gene. V was cut by 2 bases and J by 1 base, with 14 bases left in between.

The chain combines TRBV18 with TRBJ1-1; 8 bases align to TRBD1. This CDR3 spans 13 amino acids. The ends lost 5 bases at V and 1 base at J; junction bases unmatched: 0. Germline CDR1 KGHSH, CDR2 LQKENI. Here the CDR3 DNA reads TGTGCCAGCTCAGGACAGGGGAACACTGAAGCTTTCTTT. Translation: CASSGQGNTEAFF. Looking up the rest from reference TRBV18 and TRBJ1-1 gives the full variable domain: NAGVMQNPRHLVRRRGQEARLRCSPMKGHSHVYWYRQLPEEGLKFMVYLQKENIIDESGMPKERFSAEFPKEGPSILRIQQVVRGDSAAYFCASSGQGNTEAFFGQGTRLTVV.

V is TRBV5-1 and J is TRBJ1-2, with 8 positions matching TRBD1. Looked up from germline, CDR1 is SGHRS and CDR2 is YFSETQ. This CDR3 has 13 residues. J gave up 8 bases and V 7 bases, and 10 bases lay outside the gene matches. In DNA form, the CDR3 reads TGCGCCAGCGGAGAGGACAGGGTGAGAGGCTACACCTTC. Protein: CASGEDRVRGYTF. The full variable domain, in which reference TRBV5-1 and TRBJ1-2 provide the parts outside the CDR3, is KAGVTQTPRYLIKTRGQQVTLSCSPISGHRSVSWYQQTPGQGLQFLFEYFSETQRNKGNFPGRFSGRQFSNSRSEMNVSTLELGDSALYLCASGEDRVRGYTFGSGTRLTVV.

The chain employs TRBV14 and TRBJ2-7; TRBD1 matches 11 bases. This CDR3 is 19 amino acids long. Germline V CDR1 and CDR2: SGHDN, FVKESK. V trimming: 1 base; J trimming: 0 bases; junction bases outside the gene matches: 11. The CDR3 nucleotides are TGTGCCAGCAGCCAAGGGGTGGGACAGGGGGGCTCCCCCTCCTACGAGCAGTACTTC. Residues: CASSQGVGQGGSPSYEQYF.

The J gene is TRBJ2-1, the V gene TRBV14; 9 bases align to TRBD2. V lost 4 bases and J lost 2; bases outside the gene matches: 0. Germline lookup yields CDR1 SGHDN and CDR2 FVKESK. CDR3 size: 14 residues. DNA for the CDR3: TGTGCCAGCAGCCCTAGCGGGGCCTACAATGAGCAGTTCTTC. It is translated as CASSPSGAYNEQFF.

The chain employs TRBV4-1 and TRBJ1-2; D remains unclear. This CDR3 region has 13 residues. With 3 bases removed from V and 4 bases from J, the gap between germline ends came to 9 bases. Germline-derived CDR1 and CDR2 are MGHRA and YSYEKL. The CDR3 nucleotides read TGCGCCAGCAGCCAGGGAGGGAGCTATGGCTACACCTTC. As protein: CASSQGGSYGYTF.

Turning to this clone: One end of the junction fails to match germline, which may point to a read error. The CDR3 DNA is TGTGCCAGCTCACCCATACTAGCGGGATCCTCCGAGCAGTACTTC. Translated: CASSPILAGSSEQYF. The chain couples TRBV18 to TRBJ2-7, with TRBD2 matching 10 bases. This CDR3 comprises 15 residues. Germline CDR1 and CDR2: KGHSH and LQKENI.

As concerns this clone: Other DNA sequences within the sample encode an identical CDR3. This chain connects TRBV5-1 to TRBJ2-1, with TRBD2 matching 8 bases. The CDR3 covers 16 residues. V lost 0 bases and J lost 0; bases outside the gene matches: 2. The germline V gene has CDR1 SGHRS and CDR2 YFSETQ. This chain's CDR3 is CASSLAGTSSYNEQFF. In nucleotides, the CDR3 is TGCGCCAGCAGCTTGGCAGGGACTAGCTCCTACAATGAGCAGTTCTTC.